The 18 T cell receptor beta chains listed next were all sequenced from one sample in a study of T cells in localized non-small cell lung cancer. Repertoires were generated with immunoSEQ multiplex PCR, while TCRdb's copy carries only in-frame clones and drops some. The sample shows about 24,000 clones, approximately 90% of them seen only once. The sample consisted of peripheral blood mononuclear cells, taken before any cancer treatment. All receptors come from a woman aged 40-69 years with stage III lung adenocarcinoma.

The gene calls are TRBV30 and TRBJ1-1; D not certain. Germline values: CDR1 GTSNPN, CDR2 SVGIG (reference sequence). V lost 1 base to trimming and J lost 8 bases, with 11 bases between them. The CDR3 is 12 residues long. This chain's CDR3 is CAWSARGGEAFF. The DNA of the CDR3 is TGTGCCTGGAGTGCCCGCGGAGGAGAAGCTTTCTTT. The full variable domain, with the rest looked up from reference TRBV30 and TRBJ1-1, is SQTIHQWPATLVQPVGSPLSLECTVEGTSNPNLYWYRQAAGRGLQLLFYSVGIGQISSEVPQNLSASRPQDRQFILSSKKLLLSDSGFYLCAWSARGGEAFFGQGTRLTVV.

This clone occurred a few times. The rearrangement joins TRBV5-5 to TRBJ1-2; D gene ambiguous. Looked up from germline, CDR1 is SGHKS and CDR2 is YYEKEE (reference sequence). With 2 bases removed from V and 8 bases from J, the gap between germline ends came to 10 bases. The length of the CDR3 is 12 residues. The CDR3 sequence: CASSFDTTGYTF. Written as DNA, the CDR3 is TGTGCCAGCAGCTTCGACACAACGGGCTACACCTTC.

This sequence joins TRBV11-3 and TRBJ2-6; possibly TRBD1 for D (5 bases). The CDR3 has 15 amino acids. The germline V and J ends were trimmed by 4 bases and 0 bases, with 7 bases remaining between them. The germline gives CDR1 SGHNT, CDR2 YENEEA. CDR3 residues: CASSSTVSGANVLTF. The DNA for the CDR3 is TGTGCCAGCAGCTCGACAGTCTCTGGGGCCAACGTCCTGACTTTC.

The sample holds a few counts of this clone. The rearrangement joins TRBV11-2 to TRBJ1-2; 11 bases are shared with TRBD1. The V segment lost 4 bases and the J segment 5 bases; nucleotides outside the gene matches: 18. The CDR3 covers 19 residues. Germline CDR1 is SGHAT and CDR2 is FQNNGV. The CDR3 loop is CASSSSRLKVGQGEYGYTF. The CDR3 DNA is TGTGCCAGCAGCTCGAGCCGACTTAAGGTGGGACAGGGGGAGTATGGCTACACCTTC. The full variable domain, its missing parts supplied by reference TRBV11-2 and TRBJ1-2, is EAGVAQSPRYKIIEKRQSVAFWCNPISGHATLYWYQQILGQGPKLLIQFQNNGVVDDSQLPKDRFSAERLKGVDSTLKIQPAKLEDSAVYLCASSSSRLKVGQGEYGYTFGSGTRLTVV.

The V and J genes are TRBV4-1 and TRBJ2-2, with 11 positions matching TRBD2. Germline CDR1 reads MGHRA; CDR2 reads YSYEKL. The junction had 10 bases not matched to a gene; V was cut back by 0 bases and J by 4 bases. The CDR3 length is 19 residues. The CDR3 region has the DNA TGCGCCAGCAGCCAAGAAGTTCTAGGACTAGCGGGCCGCACCGGGGAGCTGTTTTTT. This encodes CASSQEVLGLAGRTGELFF.

The V call is TRBV29-1, the J call TRBJ2-7, with D possibly being TRBD2 (6 bases). The CDR3 has 12 residues. V was cut by 6 bases and J by 3 bases, with 12 bases left in between. Per the germline V gene, CDR1 is SQVTM and CDR2 is ANQGSEA. CDR3 protein: CSVDSGGYEQYF. The CDR3 DNA sequence: TGCAGCGTCGACTCCGGGGGCTACGAGCAGTACTTC.

This chain uses TRBV29-1 with TRBJ2-1, with a possible D match to TRBD2 (7 bases). CDR3 size: 14 residues. The germline gives CDR1 SQVTM, CDR2 ANQGSEA. V was pared by 3 bases and J by 3 bases, with 12 bases between. CDR3 DNA: TGCAGCGTTGAGGGGGGGCACGTCTACAATGAGCAGTTCTTC. This encodes CSVEGGHVYNEQFF.

The chain uses TRBV29-1 and TRBJ2-5; D is unclear. The CDR3 spans 12 residues. Germline CDR1 SQVTM, CDR2 ANQGSEA. With 3 bases removed from V and 0 bases from J, the gap between germline ends came to 5 bases. CDR3 region: CSVDPYQETQYF. In nucleotides, the CDR3 is TGCAGCGTTGATCCGTACCAAGAGACCCAGTACTTC.

The J gene is TRBJ2-3, the V gene TRBV7-2; D might be TRBD1 (6 bases). Germline assignment: CDR1 SGHTA and CDR2 FQGNSA. V was trimmed by 5 bases and J by 0 bases, leaving 24 bases between them. This CDR3 is 19 amino acids long. The chain's CDR3 is CASSEAGQRLFTSTDTQYF. CDR3 in DNA: TGTGCCAGCAGCGAGGCCGGACAGAGACTTTTCACTAGCACAGATACGCAGTATTTT.

This chain uses TRBV5-1 with TRBJ1-1, with TRBD1 as a possible D gene (6 bases). CDR1 and CDR2 from the germline V gene are SGHRS and YFSETQ. Deletions cut 3 bases from V and 6 bases from J, with 9 bases between. CDR3 length: 12 residues. DNA of the CDR3: TGCGCCAGCAGCTATGGACAGTCTGAAGCTTTCTTT. Protein: CASSYGQSEAFF. The full variable domain, with the rest looked up from reference TRBV5-1 and TRBJ1-1, is KAGVTQTPRYLIKTRGQQVTLSCSPISGHRSVSWYQQTPGQGLQFLFEYFSETQRNKGNFPGRFSGRQFSNSRSEMNVSTLELGDSALYLCASSYGQSEAFFGQGTRLTVV.

The chain is built from TRBV2 and TRBJ2-7; 10 bases line up with TRBD2. The germline gives CDR1 SNHLY, CDR2 FYNNEI. CDR3 length: 15 residues. The V segment lost 4 bases and the J segment 6 bases; nucleotides outside the gene matches: 9. DNA of the CDR3: TGTGCCAGCAGTGTAGAAGCGGGAGGGCTTTCCGAGCAGTACTTC. It translates to CASSVEAGGLSEQYF.

This chain connects TRBV5-6 to TRBJ2-3, with TRBD1 matching 10 bases. The CDR3 is 18 residues long. Germline V gene data show CDR1 as SGHDT and CDR2 as YYEEEE. Trimming took 0 bases from V and 3 from J; bases not matched to a gene: 10. The CDR3 loop reads CASSLVPTGTGDTDTQYF. CDR3 bases: TGTGCCAGCAGCTTGGTTCCGACCGGGACAGGGGATACAGATACGCAGTATTTT.

V and J are TRBV4-1 and TRBJ2-2; no firm D call. The CDR3 is 15 residues long. Germline V gene sequence: CDR1 MGHRA, CDR2 YSYEKL. V lost 2 bases, J lost 8 bases, and 15 bases lay in between. This CDR3 reads CASSQYRAYWGELFF. CDR3 nucleotide sequence: TGCGCCAGCAGCCAATACCGGGCCTACTGGGGGGAGCTGTTTTTT.

This clone has only a few counts. The V and J genes are TRBV13 and TRBJ2-7; D uncertain. Germline CDR1 is PRHDT and CDR2 is FYEKMQ (reference sequence). The CDR3 length is 14 residues. V gave up 3 bases and J gave up 0 bases, with 9 bases separating them. The CDR3 DNA sequence: TGTGCCAGCAGCTTCGGCGGCAACTCCTACGAGCAGTACTTC. Translation gives CASSFGGNSYEQYF.

The chain uses TRBV7-2 and TRBJ1-1; 7 bases match TRBD1. Germline V gives CDR1 SGHTA, CDR2 FQGNSA. V lost 1 base and J lost 3; bases outside the gene matches: 5. The CDR3 has 15 amino acids. In DNA, the CDR3 is TGTGCCAGCAGCTTAGATGCCAGGGGGGACACTGAAGCTTTCTTT. Translating it yields CASSLDARGDTEAFF.

This chain links TRBV11-2 with TRBJ2-7; D unresolved. V was trimmed by 4 bases and J by 5 bases, leaving 18 bases between them. This CDR3 is built from 15 residues. Germline CDR1 reads SGHAT; CDR2 reads FQNNGV. CDR3 DNA sequence: TGTGCCAGCAGCTACCACGCCAGTCCCTGGAACGAGCAGTACTTC. Protein: CASSYHASPWNEQYF.

The chain uses TRBV9 and TRBJ1-2; 8 bases are a match to TRBD1. The CDR3 sequence is 14 residues long. The trim removed 0 bases at V and 6 bases at J, leaving 4 bases unmatched. CDR1 is SGDLS, CDR2 YYNGEE, per germline. The CDR3 sequence: CASSVAPGGDGYTF. In nucleotides, the CDR3 is TGTGCCAGCAGCGTAGCTCCAGGGGGCGATGGCTACACCTTC. Together with reference TRBV9 and TRBJ1-2, the CDR3 gives the full variable domain: DSGVTQTPKHLITATGQRVTLRCSPRSGDLSVYWYQQSLDQGLQFLIQYYNGEERAKGNILERFSAQQFPDLHSELNLSSLELGDSALYFCASSVAPGGDGYTFGSGTRLTVV.

The V call is TRBV4-3, the J call TRBJ2-3, with a weak D call TRBD2 (6 bases). The CDR3 has 16 residues. The V gene lost 1 base and the J gene lost 4 bases, with 15 bases spanning the gap. The germline V gene has CDR1 LGHNA and CDR2 YSLEER. Here the CDR3 DNA reads TGCGCCAGCAGCCAAGCGGCGCGGGGTGTCCCAGATACGCAGTATTTT. Translating gives CASSQAARGVPDTQYF.